These T cell receptor beta chains were read from a single sample in a study of blood T cell repertoires in COVID-19. Here immunoSEQ multiplex PCR was the method, and the copy in TCRdb shows in-frame clones only, minus some. The data show 200,000 to 300,000 clones, with about 87% seen just once and 4% held by the top ten. The sequenced sample was peripheral blood. These receptors were collected from a man aged 55 to 70 who had recovered from COVID-19. Both conserved end residues are part of each CDR3. A D gene is named only where the DNA matches it firmly. Size is stated for part of the rows, as once, few or many counts, or as a class when the clone is expanded.

j_gene,d_gene,abundance,v_gene,CDR3nt,CDR3aa
TRBJ2-5,TRBD2,NA,TRBV10-3,TGTGCCATCAGTGAGGGGACTAGCGGGGGAGTCCAAGAGACCCAGTACTTC,CAISEGTSGGVQETQYF
TRBJ2-7,NA,few,TRBV30,TGTGCCTCGACACTGCGGACTGACGAGCAGTACTTC,CASTLRTDEQYF
TRBJ2-1,NA,many,TRBV7-2,TGTGCCAGCAGCTTAGCTATAATCCGGGGGAGCTCCTACAATGAGCAGTTCTTC,CASSLAIIRGSSYNEQFF
TRBJ2-2,TRBD1,NA,TRBV27,TGTGCCAGCAGTTTACCCGGGACAGGGGGCCACGGGGAGCTGTTTTTT,CASSLPGTGGHGELFF
TRBJ1-4,NA,NA,TRBV29-1,TGCAGCGTGCCATCCGGGGGGAGGAATGAAAAACTGTTTTTT,CSVPSGGRNEKLFF
TRBJ2-3,NA,few,TRBV24-1,TGTGCCACCAGTGACAACAAACCCACAGATACGCAGTATTTT,CATSDNKPTDTQYF
TRBJ2-2,NA,once,TRBV3-1/TRBV3-2,TGTGCCAGCAGTCAGGGGAACACGAACACCGGGGAGCTGTTTTTT,CASSQGNTNTGELFF
TRBJ2-7,NA,NA,TRBV5-1,TGCGCCAGCAGCTTGGCAGGTGTCCACGAGCAGTACTTC,CASSLAGVHEQYF
TRBJ2-7,NA,once,TRBV29-1,TGCAGCGTTGCGGTACAGCCGGTTGTCGAGCAGTACTTC,CSVAVQPVVEQYF
TRBJ1-5,NA,NA,TRBV6-5,TGTGCCAGCACCAGGGACTTAAGCAATCAGCCCCAGCATTTT,CASTRDLSNQPQHF
TRBJ2-5,TRBD2,NA,TRBV7-6,TGTGCCAGCAGCCCTGCGGGGGGGGGCTCAGAGACCCAGTACTTC,CASSPAGGGSETQYF
TRBJ1-1,NA,NA,TRBV4-2,TGTGCCAGCAGCCGGGGACTACAGGGGAACACTGAAGCTTTCTTT,CASSRGLQGNTEAFF
TRBJ2-7,TRBD1,few,TRBV6-4,TGTGCCAGCAGTCAAGAAGACAGGGGCACGTACGAGCAGTACTTC,CASSQEDRGTYEQYF
TRBJ2-5,NA,few,TRBV18,TGTGCCAGCTCACAGGTCCCACGTGGGGGGCAAGAGACCCAGTACTTC,CASSQVPRGGQETQYF
TRBJ1-5,NA,NA,TRBV7-2,TGTGCCAGCAGCCGCGACAACTGGAATCAGCCCCAGCATTTT,CASSRDNWNQPQHF
TRBJ2-1,TRBD2,NA,TRBV6-1,TGTGCCAGCAGTGAAGGACTAGCGGTTGGTGGCAATGAGCAGTTCTTC,CASSEGLAVGGNEQFF
TRBJ2-7,TRBD1,NA,TRBV7-3,TGTGCCAGCAGCCTTACAGGGGTCTCCGAGCAGTACTTC,CASSLTGVSEQYF
TRBJ1-6,TRBD1,NA,TRBV6-5,TGTGCCAGCAGTTACTGGTCCCGACAGGGGAATTCACCCCTCCACTTT,CASSYWSRQGNSPLHF
TRBJ2-1,TRBD1,NA,TRBV18,TGTGCCAGCTCACCGGGCCTCCGGGACAGCAGTTACAATGAGCAGTTCTTC,CASSPGLRDSSYNEQFF
TRBJ1-5,TRBD1,NA,TRBV4-2,TGTGCCAGCAGCCAGGGACAGGAGGACAATCAGCCCCAGCATTTT,CASSQGQEDNQPQHF
TRBJ2-7,TRBD2,NA,TRBV27,TGTGCCAGCAGTTTTTCGAGGGACTACAACTCCTACGAGCAGTACTTC,CASSFSRDYNSYEQYF
TRBJ2-7,NA,NA,TRBV10-1,TGCGCCAGCAGTCGGGACACCGCCTACGAGCAGTACTTC,CASSRDTAYEQYF
TRBJ1-2,TRBD1,NA,TRBV18,TGTGCCAGCTCACTAGGACAGGGCGGCTATGGCTACACCTTC,CASSLGQGGYGYTF
TRBJ2-1,TRBD1,NA,TRBV6-1,TGTGCCAGCAGTGAACCAGCCTACAGGGGGCAGGGTGAGCAGTTCTTC,CASSEPAYRGQGEQFF
TRBJ1-2,NA,once,TRBV30,TGTGCCTGGTGGACAAACTATAACTATGGCTACACCTTC,CAWWTNYNYGYTF
TRBJ1-1,NA,NA,TRBV13,TGTGCCAGCAGCTTACCTTCGGGGGAAGGGACTGAAGCTTTCTTT,CASSLPSGEGTEAFF
TRBJ2-5,TRBD1,NA,TRBV5-1,TGCGCCAGCAGCTTTATGGGGACAGAAGAGACCCAGTACTTC,CASSFMGTEETQYF
TRBJ2-2,NA,once,TRBV3-1/TRBV3-2,TGTGCCAGCAGCCAAGTCCAGGGGACCGGGGAGCTGTTTTTT,CASSQVQGTGELFF
TRBJ1-3,NA,NA,TRBV2,TGTGCCAGCAGTGTCCTAAATGGGGGCGTAGGGCGTGGAAACACCATATATTTT,CASSVLNGGVGRGNTIYF
TRBJ2-2,TRBD1,NA,TRBV19,TGTGCCAGTAGTCAGACAGGGACCGGGGAGCTGTTTTTT,CASSQTGTGELFF
TRBJ1-5,NA,few,TRBV10-3,TGTGCCATCAGTGAGAGGGGAGCGGGTCAGCCCCAGCATTTT,CAISERGAGQPQHF
TRBJ1-1,NA,NA,TRBV20-1,TGCAGTGCTAGTAGACTTCCCGGTGGGAACACTGAAGCTTTCTTT,CSASRLPGGNTEAFF
TRBJ1-2,TRBD1,NA,TRBV13,TGTGCCAGCAGCCTCATCGACCTTCTGACAGGGGGCCGGCATGGCTACACCTTC,CASSLIDLLTGGRHGYTF
TRBJ2-1,TRBD1,NA,TRBV24-1,TGTGCCACCAGTGACCCAGGACAGGGGACGTATGAGCAGTTCTTC,CATSDPGQGTYEQFF
TRBJ2-5,TRBD2,NA,TRBV4-2,TGTGCCAGCGAAGGTAGCGGGGGGGAAGAGACCCAGTACTTC,CASEGSGGEETQYF
TRBJ2-2,NA,NA,TRBV27,TGTGCCAGCAGTTCGCCCTATAGAGCCGGGGAGCTGTTTTTT,CASSSPYRAGELFF
TRBJ2-3,NA,NA,TRBV5-4,TGTGCCAGCAGCTCCCGACAGGAAACCACAGATACGCAGTATTTT,CASSSRQETTDTQYF
TRBJ2-1,NA,NA,TRBV11-2,TGTGCCAGCAGACCCTCCGACCGGGTTGGTTACAATGAGCAGTTCTTC,CASRPSDRVGYNEQFF
TRBJ1-1,NA,NA,TRBV5-1,TGCGCCAGCAGCTTGGTTTGGCAGGGAAACACTGAAGCTTTCTTT,CASSLVWQGNTEAFF
TRBJ2-1,NA,once,TRBV24-1,TGTGCCACCATTTGCGCCTCCGGTGGTGTATGGAATGAGCAGTTCTTC,CATICASGGVWNEQFF
TRBJ2-7,NA,once,TRBV2,TGTGCCAGCAGTGAATTTGTTGACAGATCCACACTTTACGAGCAGTACTTC,CASSEFVDRSTLYEQYF
TRBJ2-5,TRBD2,NA,TRBV7-2,TGTGCCAGCAGCTTACAACGGACTAGATTCGAGGAGACCCAGTACTTC,CASSLQRTRFEETQYF